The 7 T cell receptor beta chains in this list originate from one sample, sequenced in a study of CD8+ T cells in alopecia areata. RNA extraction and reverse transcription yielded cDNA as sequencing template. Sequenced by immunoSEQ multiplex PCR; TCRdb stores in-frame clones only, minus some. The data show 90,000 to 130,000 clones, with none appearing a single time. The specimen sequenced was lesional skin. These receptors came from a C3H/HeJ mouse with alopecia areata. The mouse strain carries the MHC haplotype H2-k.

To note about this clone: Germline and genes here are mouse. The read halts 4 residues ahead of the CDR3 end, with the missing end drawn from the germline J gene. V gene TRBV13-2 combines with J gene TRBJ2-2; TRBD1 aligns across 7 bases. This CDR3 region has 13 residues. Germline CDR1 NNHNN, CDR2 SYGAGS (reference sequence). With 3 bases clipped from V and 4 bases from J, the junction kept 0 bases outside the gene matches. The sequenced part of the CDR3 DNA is TGTGCCAGCGGTGCAGGGGGCACCGGG. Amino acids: CASGAGGTG. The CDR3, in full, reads CASGAGGTGQLYF.

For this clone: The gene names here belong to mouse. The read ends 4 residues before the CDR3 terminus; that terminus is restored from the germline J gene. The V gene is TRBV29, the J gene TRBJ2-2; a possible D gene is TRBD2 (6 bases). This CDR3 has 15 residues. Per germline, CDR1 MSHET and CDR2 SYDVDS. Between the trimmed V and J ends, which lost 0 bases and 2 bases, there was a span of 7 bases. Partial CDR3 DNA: TGTGCTAGCAGTTTATCCCTGGGGAACACCGGG. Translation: CASSLSLGNTG. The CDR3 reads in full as CASSLSLGNTGQLYF.

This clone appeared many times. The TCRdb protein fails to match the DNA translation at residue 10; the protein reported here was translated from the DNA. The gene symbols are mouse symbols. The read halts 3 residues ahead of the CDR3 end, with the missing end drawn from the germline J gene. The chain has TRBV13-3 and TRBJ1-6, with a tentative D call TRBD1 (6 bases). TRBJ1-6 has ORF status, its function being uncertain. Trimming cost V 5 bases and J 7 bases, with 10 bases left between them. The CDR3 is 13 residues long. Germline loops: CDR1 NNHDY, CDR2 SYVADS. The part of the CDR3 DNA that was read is TGTGCCAGCAGAGACAGGAGGAATTCGCCC. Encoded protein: CASRDRRNSP. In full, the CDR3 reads CASRDRRNSPLYF.

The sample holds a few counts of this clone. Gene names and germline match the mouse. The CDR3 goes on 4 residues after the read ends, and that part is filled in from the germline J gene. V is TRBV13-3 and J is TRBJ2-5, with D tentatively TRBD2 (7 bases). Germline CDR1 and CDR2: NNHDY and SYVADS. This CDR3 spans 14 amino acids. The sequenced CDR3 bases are TGTGCCAGCAGTGAAGGGGGGGTGGGAGAC. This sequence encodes CASSEGGVGD. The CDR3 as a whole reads CASSEGGVGDTQYF. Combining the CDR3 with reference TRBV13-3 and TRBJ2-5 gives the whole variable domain EAAVTQSPRSKVAVTGGKVTLSCHQTNNHDYMYWYRQDTGHGLRLIHYSYVADSTEKGDIPDGYKASRPSQENFSLILELASLSQTAVYFCASSEGGVGDTQYFGPGTRLLVL.

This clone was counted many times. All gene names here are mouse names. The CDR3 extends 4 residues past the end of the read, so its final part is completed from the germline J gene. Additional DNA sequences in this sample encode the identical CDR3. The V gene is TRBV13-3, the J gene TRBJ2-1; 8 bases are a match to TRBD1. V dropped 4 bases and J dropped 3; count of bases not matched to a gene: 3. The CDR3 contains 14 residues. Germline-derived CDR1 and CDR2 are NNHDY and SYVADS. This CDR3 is CASSPQGAYAEQFF. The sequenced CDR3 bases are TGTGCCAGCAGTCCTCAGGGGGCCTATGCT.

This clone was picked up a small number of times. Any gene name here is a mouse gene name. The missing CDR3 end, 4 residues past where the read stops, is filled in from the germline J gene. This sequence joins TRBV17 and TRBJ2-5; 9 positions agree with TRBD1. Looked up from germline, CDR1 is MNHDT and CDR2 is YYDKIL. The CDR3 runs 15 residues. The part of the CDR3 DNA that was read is TGTGCTAGCAGTAGAGAGCCGGGACAGGGAGAC. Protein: CASSREPGQGD. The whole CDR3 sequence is CASSREPGQGDTQYF.

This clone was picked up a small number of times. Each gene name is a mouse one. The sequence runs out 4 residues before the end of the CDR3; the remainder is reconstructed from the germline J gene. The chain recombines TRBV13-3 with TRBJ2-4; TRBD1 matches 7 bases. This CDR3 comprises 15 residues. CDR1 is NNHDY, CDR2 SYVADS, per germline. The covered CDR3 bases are TGTGCCAGCAGCGCTTACAGGGGTGTGGGAAAC. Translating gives CASSAYRGVGN. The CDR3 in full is CASSAYRGVGNTLYF.